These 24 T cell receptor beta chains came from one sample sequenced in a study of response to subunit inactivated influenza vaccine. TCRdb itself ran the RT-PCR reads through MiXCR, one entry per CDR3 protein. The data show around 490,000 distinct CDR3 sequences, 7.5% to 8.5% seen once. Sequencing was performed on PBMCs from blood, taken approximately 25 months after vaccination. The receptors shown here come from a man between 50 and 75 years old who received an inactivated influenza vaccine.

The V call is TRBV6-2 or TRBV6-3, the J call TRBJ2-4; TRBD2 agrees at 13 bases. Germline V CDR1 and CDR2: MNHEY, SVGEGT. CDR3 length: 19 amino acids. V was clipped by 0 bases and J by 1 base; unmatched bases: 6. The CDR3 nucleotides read TGTGCCAGCAGTTACTCGACTAGCGGGAGGTTGTTTGCCAAAAACATTCAGTACTTC. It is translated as CASSYSTSGRLFAKNIQYF.

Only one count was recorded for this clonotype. The CDR3 sequence is CASSKTTGNIQYF. The CDR3 DNA is TGTGCCAGCAGTAAGACGACAGGAAACATTCAGTACTTC. The J gene is TRBJ2-4, the V gene TRBV6-1, with D maybe TRBD1 (6 bases). The CDR3 totals 13 residues. Germline CDR1 and CDR2: MNHNS and SASEGT. Trimming took 5 bases from V and 6 from J, leaving 11 bases between them.

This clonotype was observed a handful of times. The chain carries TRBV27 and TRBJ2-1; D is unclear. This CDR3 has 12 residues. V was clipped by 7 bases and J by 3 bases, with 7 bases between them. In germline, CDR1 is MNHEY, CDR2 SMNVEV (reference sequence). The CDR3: CASTASYNEQFF. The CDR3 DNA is TGTGCCAGCACCGCAAGCTACAATGAGCAGTTCTTC.

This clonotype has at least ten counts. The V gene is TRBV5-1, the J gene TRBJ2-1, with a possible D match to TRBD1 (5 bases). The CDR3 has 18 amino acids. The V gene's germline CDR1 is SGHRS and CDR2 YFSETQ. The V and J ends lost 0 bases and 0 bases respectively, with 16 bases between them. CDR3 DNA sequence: TGCGCCAGCAGCTTGGGACAGCTAACGTGGAGCTCCTACAATGAGCAGTTCTTC. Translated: CASSLGQLTWSSYNEQFF.

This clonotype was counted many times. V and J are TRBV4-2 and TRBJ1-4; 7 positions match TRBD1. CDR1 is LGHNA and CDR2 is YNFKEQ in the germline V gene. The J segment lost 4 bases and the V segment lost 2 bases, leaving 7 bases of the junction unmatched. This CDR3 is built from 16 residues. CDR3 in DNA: TGTGCCAGCAGCCAATTTCAGACAGGGTATAATGAAAAACTGTTTTTT. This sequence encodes CASSQFQTGYNEKLFF.

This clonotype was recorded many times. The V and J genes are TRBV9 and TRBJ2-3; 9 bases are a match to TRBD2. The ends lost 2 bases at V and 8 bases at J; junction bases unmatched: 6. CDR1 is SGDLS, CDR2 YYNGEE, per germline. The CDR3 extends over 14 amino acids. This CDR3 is CASSVGSGRGTQYF. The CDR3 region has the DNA TGTGCCAGCAGCGTCGGTAGCGGGAGAGGTACGCAGTATTTT.

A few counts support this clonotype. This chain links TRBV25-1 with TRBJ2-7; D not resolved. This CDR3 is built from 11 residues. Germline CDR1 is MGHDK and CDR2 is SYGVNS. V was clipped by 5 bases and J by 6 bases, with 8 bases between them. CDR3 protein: CASSFRVEQYF. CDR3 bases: TGTGCCAGCAGTTTTAGGGTCGAGCAGTACTTC.

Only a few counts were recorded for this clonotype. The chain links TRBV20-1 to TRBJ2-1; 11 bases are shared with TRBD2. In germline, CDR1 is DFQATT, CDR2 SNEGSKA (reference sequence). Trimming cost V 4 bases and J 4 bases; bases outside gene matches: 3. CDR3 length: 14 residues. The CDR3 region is CSANSGGAYNEQFF. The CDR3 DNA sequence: TGCAGTGCTAATAGCGGGGGGGCTTACAATGAGCAGTTCTTC.

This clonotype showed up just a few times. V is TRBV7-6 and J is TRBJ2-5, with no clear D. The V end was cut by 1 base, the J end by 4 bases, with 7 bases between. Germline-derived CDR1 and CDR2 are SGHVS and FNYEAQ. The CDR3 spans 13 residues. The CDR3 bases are TGTGCCAGCAGCTTAGGACCGCCAGAGACCCAGTACTTC. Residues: CASSLGPPETQYF.

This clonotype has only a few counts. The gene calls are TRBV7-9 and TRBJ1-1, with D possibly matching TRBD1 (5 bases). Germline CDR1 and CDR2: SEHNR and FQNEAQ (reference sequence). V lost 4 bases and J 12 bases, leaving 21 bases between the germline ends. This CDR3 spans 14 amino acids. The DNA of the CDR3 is TGTGCCAGCAGCTCCAGTTTAACGGAGGGGCAGTCTTTCTTT. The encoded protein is CASSSSLTEGQSFF.

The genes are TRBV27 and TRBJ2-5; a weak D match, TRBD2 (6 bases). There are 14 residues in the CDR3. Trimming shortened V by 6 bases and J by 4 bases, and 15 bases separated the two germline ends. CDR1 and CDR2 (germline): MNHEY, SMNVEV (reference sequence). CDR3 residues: CASRPVGGRETQYF. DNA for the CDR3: TGTGCCAGCAGACCCGTTGGGGGGAGAGAGACCCAGTACTTC.

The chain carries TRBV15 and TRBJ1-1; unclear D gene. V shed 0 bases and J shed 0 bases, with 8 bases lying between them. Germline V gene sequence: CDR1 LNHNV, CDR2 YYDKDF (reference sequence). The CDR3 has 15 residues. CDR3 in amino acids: CATSRDRAMNTEAFF. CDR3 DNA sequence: TGTGCCACCAGCAGAGATAGGGCGATGAACACTGAAGCTTTCTTT.

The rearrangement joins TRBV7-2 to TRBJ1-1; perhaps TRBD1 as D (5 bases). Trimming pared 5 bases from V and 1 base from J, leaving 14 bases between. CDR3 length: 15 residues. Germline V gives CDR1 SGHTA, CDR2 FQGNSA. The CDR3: CASSTRQLTNTEAFF. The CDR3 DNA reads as TGTGCCAGCAGCACCCGACAGTTAACGAACACTGAAGCTTTCTTT. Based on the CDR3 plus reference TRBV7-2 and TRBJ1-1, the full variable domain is GAGVSQSPSNKVTEKGKDVELRCDPISGHTALYWYRQSLGQGLEFLIYFQGNSAPDKSGLPSDRFSAERTGGSVSTLTIQRTQQEDSAVYLCASSTRQLTNTEAFFGQGTRLTVV.

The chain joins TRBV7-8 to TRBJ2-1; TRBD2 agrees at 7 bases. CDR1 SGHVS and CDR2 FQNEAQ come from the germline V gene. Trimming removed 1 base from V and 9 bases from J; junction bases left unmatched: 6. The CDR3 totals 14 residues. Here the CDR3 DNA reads TGTGCCAGCAGCTTAGGGGGAGGGTTTGGTGAGCAGTTCTTC. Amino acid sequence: CASSLGGGFGEQFF. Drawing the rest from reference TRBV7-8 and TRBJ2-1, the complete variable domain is GAGVSQSPRYKVAKRGQDVALRCDPISGHVSLFWYQQALGQGPEFLTYFQNEAQLDKSGLPSDRFFAERPEGSVSTLKIQRTQQEDSAVYLCASSLGGGFGEQFFGPGTRLTVL.

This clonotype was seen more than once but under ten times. The CDR3 DNA follows: TGCAGCGTTGAAGATTGGGGGACAGGGGGGACAGAGACCCAGTACTTC. Its protein product is CSVEDWGTGGTETQYF. The rearrangement joins TRBV29-1 to TRBJ2-5; 11 nucleotides align to TRBD1. CDR3 length: 16 residues. Trimming removed 0 bases from V and 4 bases from J; junction bases left unmatched: 7. The germline CDR1 and CDR2 sequences are SQVTM and ANQGSEA.

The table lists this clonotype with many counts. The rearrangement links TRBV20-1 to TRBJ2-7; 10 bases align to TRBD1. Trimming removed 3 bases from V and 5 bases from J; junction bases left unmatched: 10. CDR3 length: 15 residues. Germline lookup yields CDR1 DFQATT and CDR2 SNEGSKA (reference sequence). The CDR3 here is CSARATSGTGDEQYF. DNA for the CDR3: TGCAGTGCTAGGGCTACTTCCGGGACAGGGGACGAGCAGTACTTC.

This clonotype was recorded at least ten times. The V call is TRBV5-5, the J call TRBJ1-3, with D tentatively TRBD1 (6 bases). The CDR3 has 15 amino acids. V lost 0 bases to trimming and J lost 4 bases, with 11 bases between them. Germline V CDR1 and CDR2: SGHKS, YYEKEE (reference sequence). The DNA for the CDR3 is TGTGCCAGCAGCTTGGCTCCGAGGGGGGGAAACACCATATATTTT. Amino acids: CASSLAPRGGNTIYF.

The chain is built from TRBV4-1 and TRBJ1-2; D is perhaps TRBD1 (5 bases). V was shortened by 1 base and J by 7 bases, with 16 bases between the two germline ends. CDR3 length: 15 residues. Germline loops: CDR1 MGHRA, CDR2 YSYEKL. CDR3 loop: CASSQAGHFLGGYTF. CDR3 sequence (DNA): TGCGCCAGCAGCCAAGCCGGACATTTCCTCGGTGGCTACACCTTC.

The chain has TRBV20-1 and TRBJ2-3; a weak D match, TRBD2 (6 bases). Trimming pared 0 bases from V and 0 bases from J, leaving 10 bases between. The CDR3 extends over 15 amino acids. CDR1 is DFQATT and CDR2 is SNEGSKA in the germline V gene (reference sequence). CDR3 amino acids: CSARDSGKSTDTQYF. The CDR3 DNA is TGCAGTGCTAGAGATAGCGGCAAGAGCACAGATACGCAGTATTTT.

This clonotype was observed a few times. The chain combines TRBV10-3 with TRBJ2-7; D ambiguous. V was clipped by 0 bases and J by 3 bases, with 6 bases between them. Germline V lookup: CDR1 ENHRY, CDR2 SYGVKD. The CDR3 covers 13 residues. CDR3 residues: CAISESTDYEQYF. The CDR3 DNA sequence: TGTGCCATCAGTGAGTCAACGGACTACGAGCAGTACTTC.

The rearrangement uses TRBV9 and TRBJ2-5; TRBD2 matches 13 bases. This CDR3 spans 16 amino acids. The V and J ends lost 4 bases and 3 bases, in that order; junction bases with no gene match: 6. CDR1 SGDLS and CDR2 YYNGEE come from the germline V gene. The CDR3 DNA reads TGTGCCAGCAGCCCCCTCGGGACTAGCGGGAAAGAGACCCAGTACTTC. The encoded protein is CASSPLGTSGKETQYF.

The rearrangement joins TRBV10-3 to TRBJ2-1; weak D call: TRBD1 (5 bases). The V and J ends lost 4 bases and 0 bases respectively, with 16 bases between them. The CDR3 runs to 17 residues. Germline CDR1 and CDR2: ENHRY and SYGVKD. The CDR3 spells CAISASATESSYNEQFF. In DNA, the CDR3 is TGTGCCATCAGTGCTTCCGCGACAGAGAGCTCCTACAATGAGCAGTTCTTC.

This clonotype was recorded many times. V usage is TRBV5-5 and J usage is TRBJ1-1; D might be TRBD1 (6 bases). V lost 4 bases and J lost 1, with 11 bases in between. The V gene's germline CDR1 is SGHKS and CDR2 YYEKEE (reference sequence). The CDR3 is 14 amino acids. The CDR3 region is CASSARTENTEAFF. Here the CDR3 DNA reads TGTGCCAGCAGCGCCCGGACAGAGAACACTGAAGCTTTCTTT.

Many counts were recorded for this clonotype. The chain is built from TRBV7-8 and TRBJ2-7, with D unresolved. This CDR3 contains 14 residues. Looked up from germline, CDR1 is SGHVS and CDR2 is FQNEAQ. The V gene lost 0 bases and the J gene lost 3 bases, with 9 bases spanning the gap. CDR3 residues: CASSLAPHGYEQYF. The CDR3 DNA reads TGTGCCAGCAGCTTAGCCCCCCATGGCTACGAGCAGTACTTC.